This T cell receptor beta chain was captured by sequencing in a study of T cells in Graves' hyperthyroidism and ophthalmopathy. At least ten counts were recorded for this clonotype. TCR beta CDR3 regions were amplified from RNA. The HTBI primer set drove a first-round RT-PCR of the TCR CDR3. TCRdb ran MiXCR on the multiplex PCR reads and lists one entry per CDR3 protein. The repertoire holds around 280,000 distinct CDR3 sequences, with roughly an eighth as singletons. Germline lookup yields CDR1 MDHEN and CDR2 SYDVKM. The CDR3 has 16 amino acids. With 1 base clipped from V and 2 bases from J, the junction kept 6 bases outside the gene matches.

The sequence derives from a woman in her forties with Graves' hyperthyroidism. Sequenced material: blood. This sequence joins TRBV28 and TRBJ2-5; TRBD2 aligns across 8 bases. CDR3 nucleotides: TGTGCCAGCAGTTTATTGTCTAGCGGGTTTCAAGAGACCCAGTACTTC. Protein product: CASSLLSSGFQETQYF.